This T cell receptor beta chain originates from a study of blood T cell repertoires in COVID-19. As for the study in general: Italy, Spain and the United States were the sources of the convalescent and acute COVID-19 samples. PBMCs, B-cell-depleted T cells, or T cells were the source of the cDNA or gDNA that made up the material.

Between the trimmed V and J ends, which lost 1 base and 3 bases, there was a span of 7 bases. CDR1 SGHRS and CDR2 YFSETQ come from the germline V gene. There are 13 residues in the CDR3. Original processing methods: Amplifying reference gene primers gave estimates of nucleated cell counts. The data were produced by immunoSEQ multiplex PCR, yet TCRdb's version contains in-frame clones alone and is incomplete. From that table come the V and J calls and clone size; the DNA was used to work out D and trimming. In the table there are tens of thousands of clones, roughly 80% of which are singletons. Seattle participants joined during active infection and were tracked over time.

This rearrangement joins TRBV5-1 to TRBJ1-1; no clear D gene. The sequenced sample was peripheral blood. This receptor was obtained from a man aged 50-59 years with COVID-19, enrolled during active disease. The CDR3 sequence: CASSLTEDTEAFF. DNA for the CDR3: TGCGCCAGCAGCTTGACCGAGGACACTGAAGCTTTCTTT.